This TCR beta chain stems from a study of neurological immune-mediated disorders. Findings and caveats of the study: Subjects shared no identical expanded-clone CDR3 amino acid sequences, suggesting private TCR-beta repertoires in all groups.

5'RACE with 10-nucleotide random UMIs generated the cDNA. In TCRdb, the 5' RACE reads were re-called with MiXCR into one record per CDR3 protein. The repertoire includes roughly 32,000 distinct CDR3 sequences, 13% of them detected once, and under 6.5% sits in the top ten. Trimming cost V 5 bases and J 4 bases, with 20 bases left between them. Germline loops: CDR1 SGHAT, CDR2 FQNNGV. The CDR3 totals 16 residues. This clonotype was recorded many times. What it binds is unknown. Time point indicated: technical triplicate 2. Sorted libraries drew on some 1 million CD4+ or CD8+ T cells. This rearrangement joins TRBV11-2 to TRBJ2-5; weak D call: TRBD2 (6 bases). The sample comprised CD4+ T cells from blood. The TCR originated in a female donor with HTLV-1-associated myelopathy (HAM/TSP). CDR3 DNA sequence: TGTGCCAGCAGCCCCGTCGGGGGACGAGGAGGAGAGACCCAGTACTTC. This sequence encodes CASSPVGGRGGETQYF.